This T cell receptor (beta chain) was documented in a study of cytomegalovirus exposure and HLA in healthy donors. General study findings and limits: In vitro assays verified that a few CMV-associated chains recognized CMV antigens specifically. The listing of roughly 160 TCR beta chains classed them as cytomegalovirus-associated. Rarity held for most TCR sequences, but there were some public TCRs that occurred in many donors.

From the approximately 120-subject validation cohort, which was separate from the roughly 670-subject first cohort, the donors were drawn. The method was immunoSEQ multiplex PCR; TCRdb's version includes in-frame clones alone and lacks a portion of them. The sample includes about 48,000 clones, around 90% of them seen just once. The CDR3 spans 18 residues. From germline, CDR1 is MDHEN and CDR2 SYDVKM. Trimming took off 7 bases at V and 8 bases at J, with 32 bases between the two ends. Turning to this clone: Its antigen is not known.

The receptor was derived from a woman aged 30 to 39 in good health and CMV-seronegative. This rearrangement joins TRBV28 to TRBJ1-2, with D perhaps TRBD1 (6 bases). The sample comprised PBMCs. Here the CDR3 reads CASTSTGYLGQRLSGYTF. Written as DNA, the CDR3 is TGTGCCAGCACCTCTACTGGGTATCTGGGACAACGTTTAAGCGGCTACACCTTC.